This T cell receptor (beta chain) was sequenced for a study of blood T cell repertoires in COVID-19. V shed 4 bases and J 4 bases; nucleotides not matched to a gene: 7. CDR1 is SNHLY, CDR2 FYNNEI, per germline. The CDR3 length is 15 residues. Method: immunoSEQ multiplex PCR; TCRdb's copy keeps in-frame clones and lacks some. Among under 90,000 clones listed, about 88% were seen once. The TCR originated in a man between 65 and 79 years old with active or convalescent COVID-19. The chain joins TRBV2 to TRBJ2-5; 9 nucleotides match TRBD2. The sequenced sample consisted of peripheral blood. CDR3: CASSVGLAGTETQYF. In nucleotides, the CDR3 is TGTGCCAGCAGTGTAGGGCTAGCGGGAACAGAGACCCAGTACTTC.